Reported below is one TCR beta chain. Its antigen remains unidentified. The data were taken from a study of cytomegalovirus exposure and HLA in healthy donors. As for the study in general: A subsequent analysis reported that the roughly 130 validation repertoires were produced on the same platform that had also been used for the roughly 670 first-cohort repertoires. Study results and caveats: Despite most TCR sequences being rare, some public TCRs occurred in many donors.

Libraries were prepared by immunoSEQ multiplex PCR; TCRdb keeps only in-frame clonotypes and omits some of them. Of roughly 300,000 clones in the sample, roughly 90% were seen once. The CDR3 spans 13 residues. The V end lost 2 bases, the J end lost 8 bases, and 12 bases lay between the germline ends. CDR1 is GTSNPN and CDR2 is SVGIG in the germline V gene (reference sequence). Sequencing used PBMCs. V usage is TRBV30 and J usage is TRBJ1-4; possibly TRBD1 for D (5 bases). This clonotype was obtained from a woman under 30 in good health and CMV-seronegative. CDR3 nucleotides: TGTGCCTGGAGTATGGGGCCCGGGGAAAAACTGTTTTTT. It is translated as CAWSMGPGEKLFF.